There are a few counts of the clone carrying this T cell receptor (beta chain). Here immunoSEQ multiplex PCR was the method, and the copy in TCRdb shows in-frame clones only, minus some. Of roughly 30,000 clones in the sample, roughly 90% are singletons; the top ten hold around 4%. The data were taken from a study of T cells in localized non-small cell lung cancer. Trimming took off 0 bases at V and 5 bases at J, with 12 bases between the two ends. CDR1 and CDR2 (germline): SGHRS, YFSETQ. This CDR3 spans 15 amino acids. V is TRBV5-1 and J is TRBJ2-1; D is uncertain. The source of this sequence is a woman aged 35 to 69 with stage III lung adenocarcinoma. The starting material was peripheral blood mononuclear cells, obtained before any cancer treatment. DNA for the CDR3: TGCGCCAGCAGCTTGGCTGTGTATATAAACAATGAGCAGTTCTTC. It yields the protein CASSLAVYINNEQFF.